The 8 T cell receptor beta chains listed next were all sequenced from one sample in a study of CD8+CD57+ T cells in acquired aplastic anemia. Profiling of TCR beta VDJ combinations and CDR3 sequences used genomic DNA as template. TCRdb re-called the reads with MiXCR, one entry per CDR3 protein. The sample consists of a few hundred thousand distinct CDR3 sequences, around a third of them appearing once. Patients chosen for sequencing had CD8+CD57+ cells that had expanded, as shown by flow cytometry. The sample consisted of sorted CD4+, CD8+, or CD8+CD57+ T cells (not recorded which) from PBMCs. These receptors all stem from a human donor with aplastic anemia.

This rearrangement joins TRBV19 to TRBJ2-7; TRBD1 matches at 9 bases. The CDR3 covers 13 residues. V was clipped by 4 bases and J by 6 bases; unmatched bases: 4. The germline V gene encodes CDR1 LNHDA and CDR2 SQIVND (reference sequence). The CDR3 bases are TGTGCCAGTAGTAGAACAGGGGGCGGCGAGCAGTACTTC. Its translation: CASSRTGGGEQYF.

The chain combines TRBV19 with TRBJ2-5, with TRBD2 identical over 9 bases. Per germline, CDR1 LNHDA and CDR2 SQIVND (reference sequence). Trimming cost V 6 bases and J 5 bases; bases outside gene matches: 7. The CDR3 loop spans 14 amino acids. The CDR3 DNA reads as TGTGCCAGTAGATGGCGGGGGGGCAGGGAGACCCAGTACTTC. It codes for CASRWRGGRETQYF. Filled out from reference TRBV19 and TRBJ2-5, the complete variable domain reads DGGITQSPKYLFRKEGQNVTLSCEQNLNHDAMYWYRQDPGQGLRLIYYSQIVNDFQKGDIAEGYSVSREKKESFPLTVTSAQKNPTAFYLCASRWRGGRETQYFGPGTRLLVL.

This clonotype was seen a handful of times. V and J are TRBV3-1 and TRBJ2-3; D is unclear. Germline V lookup: CDR1 LGHDT, CDR2 YNNKEL (reference sequence). Between the trimmed V and J ends, which lost 1 base and 6 bases, there was a span of 14 bases. The CDR3 consists of 15 residues. The CDR3 DNA reads as TGTGCCAGCAGCCAAGCCCCTACCCCCGGGGATACGCAGTATTTT. Translating it yields CASSQAPTPGDTQYF.

This clonotype showed up many times. The chain carries TRBV5-5 and TRBJ1-2; D unresolved. CDR1 is SGHKS, CDR2 YYEKEE, per germline (reference sequence). Trimming left V 0 bases short and J 6 bases short, with 12 bases between. The CDR3 is made up of 14 amino acids. CDR3 residues: CASSLAKGWDGYTF. CDR3 bases: TGTGCCAGCAGCTTGGCTAAGGGCTGGGATGGCTACACCTTC.

The chain joins TRBV20-1 to TRBJ1-1; D is perhaps TRBD1 (5 bases). This CDR3 region has 15 residues. Germline CDR1 DFQATT, CDR2 SNEGSKA (reference sequence). V shed 2 bases and J shed 2 bases, with 15 bases lying between them. The CDR3 loop reads CSARPFSGGNTEAFF. The CDR3 coding sequence is TGCAGTGCTAGACCATTCTCCGGGGGAAACACTGAAGCTTTCTTT.

Ten or more counts support this clonotype. J is TRBJ1-1 and V is TRBV10-3; maybe TRBD1 (6 bases). The V gene's germline CDR1 is ENHRY and CDR2 SYGVKD. Trimming pared 6 bases from V and 4 bases from J, leaving 15 bases between. The CDR3 consists of 14 residues. The DNA of the CDR3 is TGTGCCATCAGAGGACAGCCCGGGGGCACTGAAGCTTTCTTT. It is translated as CAIRGQPGGTEAFF.

Here the CDR3 reads CASSPTGVGNTIYF. The CDR3 region has the DNA TGTGCCAGCAGCCCGACAGGGGTGGGAAACACCATATATTTT. This rearrangement joins TRBV7-9 to TRBJ1-3; 8 nucleotides line up with TRBD1. With 5 bases clipped from V and 4 bases from J, the junction kept 4 bases outside the gene matches. The CDR3 runs to 14 residues. CDR1 and CDR2 (germline): SEHNR, FQNEAQ (reference sequence).

A few counts support this clonotype. V and J are TRBV5-1 and TRBJ2-3; 8 bases agree with TRBD1. V shed 4 bases and J 5 bases; nucleotides not matched to a gene: 12. The CDR3 contains 16 residues. Looked up from germline, CDR1 is SGHRS and CDR2 is YFSETQ. The CDR3 is CASSTNRQGPEDTQYF. The CDR3 region has the DNA TGCGCCAGCAGCACAAACCGACAGGGGCCAGAAGATACGCAGTATTTT.